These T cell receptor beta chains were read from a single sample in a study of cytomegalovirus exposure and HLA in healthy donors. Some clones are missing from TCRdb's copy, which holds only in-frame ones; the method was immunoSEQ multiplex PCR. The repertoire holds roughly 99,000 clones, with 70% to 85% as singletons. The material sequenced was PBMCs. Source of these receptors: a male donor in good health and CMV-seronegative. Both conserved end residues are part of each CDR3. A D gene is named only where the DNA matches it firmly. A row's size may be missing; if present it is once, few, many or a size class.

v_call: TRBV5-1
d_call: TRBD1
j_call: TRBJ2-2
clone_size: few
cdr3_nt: TGCGCCAGCAGCCGCCACCTCCGGGACAGGGGGCAAAGTAACACCGGGGAGCTGTTTTTT
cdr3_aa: CASSRHLRDRGQSNTGELFF

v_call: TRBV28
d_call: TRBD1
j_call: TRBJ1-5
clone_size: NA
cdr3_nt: TGTGCCAGCAGTCCCGGACAGGGGAATCAGCCCCAGCATTTT
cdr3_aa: CASSPGQGNQPQHF

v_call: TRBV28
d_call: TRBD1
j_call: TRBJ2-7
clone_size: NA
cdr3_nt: TGTGCCAGCAGTTCATCCGGGACAGCCATGTACGAGCAGTACTTC
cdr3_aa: CASSSSGTAMYEQYF

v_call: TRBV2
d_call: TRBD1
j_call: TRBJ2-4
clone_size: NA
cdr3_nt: TGTGCCAGCAGTGAACTTAGTGGGACAGGGGATAGTCGGGCCAAAAACATTCAGTACTTC
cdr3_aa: CASSELSGTGDSRAKNIQYF

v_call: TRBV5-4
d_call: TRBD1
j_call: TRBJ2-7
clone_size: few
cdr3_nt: TGTGCCAGCAGCTCCCGGGACAGGGGGCTGGGCGAGCAGTACTTC
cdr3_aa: CASSSRDRGLGEQYF

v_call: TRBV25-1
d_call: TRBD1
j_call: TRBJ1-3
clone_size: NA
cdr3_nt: TGTGCCAGCAGTGGACGAGACAGGGCGACTGGAAACACCATATATTTT
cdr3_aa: CASSGRDRATGNTIYF

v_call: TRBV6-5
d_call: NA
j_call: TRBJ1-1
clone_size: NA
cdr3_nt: TGTGCCAGCAGTTACGTGGGCAGCAAATTGAACACTGAAGCTTTCTTT
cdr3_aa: CASSYVGSKLNTEAFF

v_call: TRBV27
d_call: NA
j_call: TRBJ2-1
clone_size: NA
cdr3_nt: TGTGCCAGCAGTTTCTCAGGGTCCAGCTCCTACAATGAGCAGTTCTTC
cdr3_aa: CASSFSGSSSYNEQFF

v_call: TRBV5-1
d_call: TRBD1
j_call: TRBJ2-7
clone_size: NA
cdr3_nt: TGCGCCAGCAGCCAAGGACAGGCCCCCTACGAGCAGTACTTC
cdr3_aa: CASSQGQAPYEQYF

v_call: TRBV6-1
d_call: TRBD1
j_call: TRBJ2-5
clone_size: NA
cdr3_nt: TGTGCCAGCAGTCAGACAGGGTCTGGCCAAGAGACCCAGTACTTC
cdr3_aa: CASSQTGSGQETQYF

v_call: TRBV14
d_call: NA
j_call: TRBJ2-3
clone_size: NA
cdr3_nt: TGTGCCAGCAGCCCCCGTTCCCCGGCAGATACGCAGTATTTT
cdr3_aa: CASSPRSPADTQYF

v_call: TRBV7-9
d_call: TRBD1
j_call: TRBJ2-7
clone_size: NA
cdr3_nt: TGTGCCAGCAGCTTTGTCGAGGGGGCGAAGAACGAGCAGTACTTC
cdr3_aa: CASSFVEGAKNEQYF

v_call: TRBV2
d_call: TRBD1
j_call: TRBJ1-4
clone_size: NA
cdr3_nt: TGTGCCAGGGGGACAGGGACAACTAATGAAAAACTGTTTTTT
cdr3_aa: CARGTGTTNEKLFF

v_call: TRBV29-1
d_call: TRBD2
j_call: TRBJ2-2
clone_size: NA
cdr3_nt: TGCAGCGTTGATGCGGGAGGGACCGGGGAGCTGTTTTTT
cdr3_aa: CSVDAGGTGELFF

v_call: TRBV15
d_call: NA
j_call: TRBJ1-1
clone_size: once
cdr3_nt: TGTGCCACCAGCGTCAATTTCAGGGGATGGGAAGCTTTCTTT
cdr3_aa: CATSVNFRGWEAFF

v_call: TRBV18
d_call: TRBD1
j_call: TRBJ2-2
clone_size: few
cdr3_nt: TGTGCCAGCTCACCCTCGGACAGGGTCGGCACCGGGGAGCTGTTTTTT
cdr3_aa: CASSPSDRVGTGELFF

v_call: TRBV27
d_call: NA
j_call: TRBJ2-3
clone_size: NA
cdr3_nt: TGTGCCAGCAGTAGGGGAAGCTCGTCGCAGTATTTT
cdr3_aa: CASSRGSSSQYF

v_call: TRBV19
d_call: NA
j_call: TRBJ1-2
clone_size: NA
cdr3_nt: TGTGCCAGTAGCCCGGGACTCCTAGGGAGACCCTATGGCTACACCTTC
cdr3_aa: CASSPGLLGRPYGYTF

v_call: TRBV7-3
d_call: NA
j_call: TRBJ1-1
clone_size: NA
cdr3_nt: TGTGCCAGCAGCTTCAGAATGAACACTGAAGCTTTCTTT
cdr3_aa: CASSFRMNTEAFF

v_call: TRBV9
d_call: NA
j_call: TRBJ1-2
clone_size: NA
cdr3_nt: TGTGCCAGCAGCGTAGCGGGTTATGGCTACACCTTC
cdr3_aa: CASSVAGYGYTF

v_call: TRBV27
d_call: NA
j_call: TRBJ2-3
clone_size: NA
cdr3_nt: TGTGCCAGCAGTACGAACAGGGATGATACGCAGTATTTT
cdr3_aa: CASSTNRDDTQYF

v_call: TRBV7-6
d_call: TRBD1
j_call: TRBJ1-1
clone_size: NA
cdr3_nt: TGTGCCAGCAGCCTACAGGGGGCTGGCACTGAAGCTTTCTTT
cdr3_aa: CASSLQGAGTEAFF

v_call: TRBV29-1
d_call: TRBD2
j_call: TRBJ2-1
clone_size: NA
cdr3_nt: TGCAGCGGGGAGGGTGCAAGGGGATCCTACAATGAGCAGTTCTTC
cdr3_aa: CSGEGARGSYNEQFF

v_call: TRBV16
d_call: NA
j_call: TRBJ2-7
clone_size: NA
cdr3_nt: TGTGCCAGCAGCCAATCGGGAGCCTCCTACGAGCAGTACTTC
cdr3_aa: CASSQSGASYEQYF

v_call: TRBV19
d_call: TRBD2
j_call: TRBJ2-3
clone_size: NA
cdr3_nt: TGTGCCAGTAGTATGGGACTAGCGAGCCCAGATACGCAGTATTTT
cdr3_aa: CASSMGLASPDTQYF

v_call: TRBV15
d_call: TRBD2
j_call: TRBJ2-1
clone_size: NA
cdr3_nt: TGTGCCACCAGCACCCTAGCGGGAGGGGGTGTCAATGAGCAGTTCTTC
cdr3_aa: CATSTLAGGGVNEQFF

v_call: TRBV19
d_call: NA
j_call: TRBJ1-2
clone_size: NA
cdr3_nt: TGTGCCAGTAGGGACAGACTCTATGGCTACACCTTC
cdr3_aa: CASRDRLYGYTF

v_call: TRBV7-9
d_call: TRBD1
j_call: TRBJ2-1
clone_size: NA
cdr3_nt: TGTGCCAGCAGGGGTCAGACAGGGGAGAGTGTTAATGAGCAGTTCTTC
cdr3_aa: CASRGQTGESVNEQFF

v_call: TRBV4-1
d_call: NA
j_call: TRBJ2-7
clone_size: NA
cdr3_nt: TGCGCCAGCAGCCAAGGGTTAGACGAGCAGTACTTC
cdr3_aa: CASSQGLDEQYF

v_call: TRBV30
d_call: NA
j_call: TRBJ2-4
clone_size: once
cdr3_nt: TGTGCCTGGGACCAGGGAGGAGACATTCAGTACTTC
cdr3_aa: CAWDQGGDIQYF

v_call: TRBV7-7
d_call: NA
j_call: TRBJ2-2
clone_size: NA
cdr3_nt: TGTGCCAGCAGCTTAGCTCGAGGCATCACCGGGGAGCTGTTTTTT
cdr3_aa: CASSLARGITGELFF

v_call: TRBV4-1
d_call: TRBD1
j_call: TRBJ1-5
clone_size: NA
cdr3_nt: TGCGCCAGCAGAGACAAGGGGGCAAATCAGCCCCAGCATTTT
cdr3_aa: CASRDKGANQPQHF

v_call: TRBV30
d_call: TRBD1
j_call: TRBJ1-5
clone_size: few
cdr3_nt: TGTGCCTGGAGTGTAGGGACAGGGCCCAATCAGCCCCAGCATTTT
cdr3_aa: CAWSVGTGPNQPQHF

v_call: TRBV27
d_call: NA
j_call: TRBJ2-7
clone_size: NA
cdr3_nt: TGTGCCAGCAGTTACGGGAGCTCGGAATACGAGCAGTACTTC
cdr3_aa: CASSYGSSEYEQYF

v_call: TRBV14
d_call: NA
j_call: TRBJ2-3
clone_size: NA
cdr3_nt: TGCGCCAGCAGCCAAGTAAGGGGATTTAGGGGAGATACGCAGTATTTT
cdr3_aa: CASSQVRGFRGDTQYF

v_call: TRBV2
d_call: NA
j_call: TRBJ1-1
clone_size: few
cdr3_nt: TGTGCCAGCAGTGGACAGATACTGAACACTGAAGCTTTCTTT
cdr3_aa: CASSGQILNTEAFF

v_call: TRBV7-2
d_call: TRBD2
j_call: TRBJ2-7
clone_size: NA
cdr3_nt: TGTGCCAGCAGCACCCGGGGGGGTAGCTCCTACGAGCAGTACTTC
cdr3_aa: CASSTRGGSSYEQYF

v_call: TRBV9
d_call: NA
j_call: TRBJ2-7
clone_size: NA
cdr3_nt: TGTGCCAGCAGCGTTTACGGGAGCCTCTACGAGCAGTACTTC
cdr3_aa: CASSVYGSLYEQYF

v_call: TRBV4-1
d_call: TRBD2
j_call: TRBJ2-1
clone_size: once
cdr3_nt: TGCGCCAGCAGCCAAGGTAGGGCTAGCGGCAGCTCCTACAATGAGCAGTTCTTC
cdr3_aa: CASSQGRASGSSYNEQFF

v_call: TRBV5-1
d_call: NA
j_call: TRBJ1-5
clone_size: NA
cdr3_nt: TGCGCCAGCAGCTTGGTGTCCGGGGGGGGACAGCCCCAGCATTTT
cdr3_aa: CASSLVSGGGQPQHF

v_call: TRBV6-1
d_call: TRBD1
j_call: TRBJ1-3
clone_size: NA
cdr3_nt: TGTGCCAGTCATCCAGGGGGTTCTGGAAACACCATATATTTT
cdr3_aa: CASHPGGSGNTIYF

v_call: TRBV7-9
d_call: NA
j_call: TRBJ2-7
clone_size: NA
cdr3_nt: TGTGCCAGCAGCTCTGACAGATCCTACGAGCAGTACTTC
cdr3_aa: CASSSDRSYEQYF

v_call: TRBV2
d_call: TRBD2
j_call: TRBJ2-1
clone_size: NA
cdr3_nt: TGTGCCAGCAGTGATCGGAGGACAGAAACGACTAGCGGGAGGCCCCATGAGCAGTTCTTC
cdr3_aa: CASSDRRTETTSGRPHEQFF

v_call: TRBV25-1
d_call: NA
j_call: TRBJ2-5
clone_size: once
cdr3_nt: TGTGCCAGCAGTGATTCGGTGTGGTCGGGTAACCTACAAGAGACTCAGTACTTC
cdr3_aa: CASSDSVWSGNLQETQYF

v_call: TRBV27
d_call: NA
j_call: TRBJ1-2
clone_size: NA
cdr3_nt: TGTGCCAGCAGTCCAACCCTAGGACAGACCCCATGGAATGGCTACACCTTC
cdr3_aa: CASSPTLGQTPWNGYTF

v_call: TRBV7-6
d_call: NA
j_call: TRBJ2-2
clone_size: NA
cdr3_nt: TGTGCCAGCAGCTTAGGAACAGTAGCGAACACCGGGGAGCTGTTTTTT
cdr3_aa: CASSLGTVANTGELFF